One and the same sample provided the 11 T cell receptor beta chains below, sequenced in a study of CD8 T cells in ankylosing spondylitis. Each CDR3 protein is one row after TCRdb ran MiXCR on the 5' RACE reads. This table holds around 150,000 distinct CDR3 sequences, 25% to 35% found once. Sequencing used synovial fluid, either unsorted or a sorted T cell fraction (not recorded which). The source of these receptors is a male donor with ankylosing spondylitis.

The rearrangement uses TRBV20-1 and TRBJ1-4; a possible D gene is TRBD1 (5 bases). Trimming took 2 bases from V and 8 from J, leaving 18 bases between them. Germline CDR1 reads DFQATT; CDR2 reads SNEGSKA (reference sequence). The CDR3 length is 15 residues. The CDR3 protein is CSARQGAGLGEKLFF. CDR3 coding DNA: TGCAGTGCTAGACAGGGCGCGGGGTTGGGGGAAAAACTGTTTTTT.

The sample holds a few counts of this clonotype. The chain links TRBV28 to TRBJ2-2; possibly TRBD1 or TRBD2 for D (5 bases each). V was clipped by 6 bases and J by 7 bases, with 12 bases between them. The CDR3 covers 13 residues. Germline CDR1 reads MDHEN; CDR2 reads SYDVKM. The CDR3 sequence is CASRGPAYGELFF. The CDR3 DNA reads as TGTGCCAGCAGGGGACCCGCCTACGGGGAGCTGTTTTTT. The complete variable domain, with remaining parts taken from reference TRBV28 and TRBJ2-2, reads DVKVTQSSRYLVKRTGEKVFLECVQDMDHENMFWYRQDPGLGLRLIYFSYDVKMKEKGDIPEGYSVSREKKERFSLILESASTNQTSMYLCASRGPAYGELFFGEGSRLTVL.

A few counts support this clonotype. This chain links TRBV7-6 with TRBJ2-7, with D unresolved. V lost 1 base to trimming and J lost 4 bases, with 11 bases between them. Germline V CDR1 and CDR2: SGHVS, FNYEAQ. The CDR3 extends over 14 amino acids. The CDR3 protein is CASSLGQFSYEQYF. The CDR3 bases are TGTGCCAGCAGCTTAGGCCAGTTCTCATACGAGCAGTACTTC.

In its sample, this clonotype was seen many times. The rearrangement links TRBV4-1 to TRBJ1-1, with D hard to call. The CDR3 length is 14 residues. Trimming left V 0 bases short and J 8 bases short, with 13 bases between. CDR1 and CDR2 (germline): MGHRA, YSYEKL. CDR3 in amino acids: CASSQDETGGEAFF. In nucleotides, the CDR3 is TGCGCCAGCAGCCAAGACGAAACGGGTGGGGAAGCTTTCTTT.

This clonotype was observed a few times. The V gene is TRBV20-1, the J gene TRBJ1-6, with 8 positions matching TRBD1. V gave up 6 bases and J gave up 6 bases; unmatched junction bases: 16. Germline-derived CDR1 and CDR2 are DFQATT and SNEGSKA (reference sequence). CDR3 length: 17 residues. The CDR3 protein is CSATAHGGTGANSPLHF. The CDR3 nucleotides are TGCAGTGCAACCGCTCATGGAGGGACAGGCGCTAATTCACCCCTCCACTTT.

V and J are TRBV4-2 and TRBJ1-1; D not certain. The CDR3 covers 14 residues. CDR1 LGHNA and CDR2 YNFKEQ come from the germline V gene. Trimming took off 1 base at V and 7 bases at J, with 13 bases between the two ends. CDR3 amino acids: CASSQAGVIGEAFF. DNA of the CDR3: TGTGCCAGCAGCCAAGCAGGAGTGATAGGTGAAGCTTTCTTT.

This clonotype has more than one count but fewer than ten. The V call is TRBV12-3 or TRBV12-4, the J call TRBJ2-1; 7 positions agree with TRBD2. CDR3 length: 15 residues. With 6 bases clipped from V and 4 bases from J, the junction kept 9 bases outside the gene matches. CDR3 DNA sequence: TGTGCCAGCAGCCTGCCCCGACTAGCTTACAATGAGCAGTTCTTC. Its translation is CASSLPRLAYNEQFF.

CDR3 region: CASSLLGTSGRAGYEQYF. The CDR3, as DNA: TGTGCCAGCAGTTTATTAGGGACTAGCGGGAGGGCCGGTTACGAGCAGTACTTC. This rearrangement joins TRBV28 to TRBJ2-7; TRBD2 agrees at 16 bases. Trimming took 1 base from V and 4 from J; bases not matched to a gene: 7. The CDR3 has 18 amino acids. The germline V gene encodes CDR1 MDHEN and CDR2 SYDVKM.

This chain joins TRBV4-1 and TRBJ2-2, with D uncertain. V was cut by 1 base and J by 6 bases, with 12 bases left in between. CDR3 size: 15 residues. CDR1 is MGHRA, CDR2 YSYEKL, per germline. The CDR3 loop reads CASSQVETYAGELFF. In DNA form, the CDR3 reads TGCGCCAGCAGCCAAGTAGAGACCTACGCCGGGGAGCTGTTTTTT.

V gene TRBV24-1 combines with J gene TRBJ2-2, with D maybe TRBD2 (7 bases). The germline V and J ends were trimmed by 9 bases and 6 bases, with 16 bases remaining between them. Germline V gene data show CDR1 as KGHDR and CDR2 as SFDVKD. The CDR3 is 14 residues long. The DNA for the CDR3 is TGTGCCACCGCGGGGGCAGGGGCGCCCGGGGAGCTGTTTTTT. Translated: CATAGAGAPGELFF.

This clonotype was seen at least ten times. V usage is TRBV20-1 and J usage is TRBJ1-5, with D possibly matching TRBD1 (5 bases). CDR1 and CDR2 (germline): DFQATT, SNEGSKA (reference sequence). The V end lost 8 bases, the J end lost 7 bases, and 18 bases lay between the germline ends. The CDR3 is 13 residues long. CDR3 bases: TGCAGTTTCCGACAGACGGGAGGACAGCCCCAGCATTTT. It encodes CSFRQTGGQPQHF.